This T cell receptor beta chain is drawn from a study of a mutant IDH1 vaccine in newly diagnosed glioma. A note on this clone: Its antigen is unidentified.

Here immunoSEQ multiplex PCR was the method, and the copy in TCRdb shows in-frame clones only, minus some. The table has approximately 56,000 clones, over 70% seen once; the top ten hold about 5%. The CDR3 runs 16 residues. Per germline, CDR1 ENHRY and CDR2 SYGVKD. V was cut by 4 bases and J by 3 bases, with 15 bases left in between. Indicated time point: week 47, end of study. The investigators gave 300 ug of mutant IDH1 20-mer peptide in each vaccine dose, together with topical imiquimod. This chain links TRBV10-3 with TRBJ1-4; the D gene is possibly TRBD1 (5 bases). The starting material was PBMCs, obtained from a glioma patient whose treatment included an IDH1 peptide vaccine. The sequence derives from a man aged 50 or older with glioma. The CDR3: CAISASQDSSNEKLFF. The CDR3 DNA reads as TGTGCCATCAGTGCGTCGCAAGACAGCTCTAATGAAAAACTGTTTTTT.